These 3 T cell receptor beta chains originate from one sample sequenced in a study of post-analysis software for immune sequencing data. Points from the study as a whole: Patients showed TRBV5-6, TRBV5-1 and TRBV20-1 among four to six TRBV segments more frequent than in controls.

Carried by the TCR beta cDNA libraries were unique molecular identifiers. One entry per CDR3 protein results from TCRdb running MiXCR on the PCR reads. The sample includes more than 500,000 distinct CDR3 sequences, 30% to 40% of them seen just once. No antigen has been assigned to these receptors. The material sequenced was blood. These receptors all stem from a girl aged 2-17 years with multiple sclerosis.

This clonotype was seen a single time. V gene TRBV27 combines with J gene TRBJ2-1; 9 bases fit TRBD2. Germline assignment: CDR1 MNHEY and CDR2 SMNVEV (reference sequence). CDR3 length equals 18 residues. Trimming removed 6 bases from V and 2 bases from J; junction bases left unmatched: 14. The CDR3 nucleotides are TGTGCCAGCAGCGAATCCGACCCAGGCGGGGGGGCCTACAATGAGCAGTTCTTC. This codes for CASSESDPGGGAYNEQFF.

The gene calls are TRBV20-1 and TRBJ2-1; 10 nucleotides align to TRBD2. CDR1 and CDR2 from the germline V gene are DFQATT and SNEGSKA (reference sequence). V lost 4 bases, J lost 8 bases, and 11 bases stayed unmatched. This CDR3 has 15 residues. As DNA, the CDR3 is TGCAGTGCTATAAAGGGGCTAGCGGGAGCCGATGAGCAGTTCTTC. Residues: CSAIKGLAGADEQFF.

This clonotype was counted between two and nine times. The rearrangement uses TRBV7-9 and TRBJ1-1, with 7 bases that match TRBD1. V was clipped by 5 bases and J by 7 bases; unmatched bases: 7. This CDR3 has 13 residues. Germline CDR1 and CDR2: SEHNR and FQNEAQ (reference sequence). CDR3 protein: CASSTLGGFEAFF. The DNA of the CDR3 is TGTGCCAGCAGCACGCTAGGGGGCTTTGAAGCTTTCTTT. The complete variable domain, with remaining parts taken from reference TRBV7-9 and TRBJ1-1, reads DTGVSQNPRHKITKRGQNVTFRCDPISEHNRLYWYRQTLGQGPEFLTYFQNEAQLEKSRLLSDRFSAERPKGSFSTLEIQRTEQGDSAMYLCASSTLGGFEAFFGQGTRLTVV.